The table lists the clone carrying this T cell receptor beta chain with a few counts. The sample originates from a study of blood T cell repertoires in COVID-19. The repertoire was sequenced with immunoSEQ multiplex PCR; TCRdb's copy has only in-frame clones and lacks some. This sample has some 220,000 clones, with around 86% found just once. The CDR3 is made up of 15 amino acids. The germline CDR1 and CDR2 sequences are MNHEY and SMNVEV (reference sequence). V was trimmed by 4 bases and J by 4 bases, leaving 16 bases between them. The clonotype was recovered from a woman between 40 and 50 years old with acute COVID-19. J is TRBJ1-2 and V is TRBV27; possibly TRBD1 for D (5 bases). Input material: PBMCs or T cells enriched from blood (not recorded which). The CDR3 DNA follows: TGTGCCAGCAGTTCTAGGGGACTTGAGGTCTATGGCTACACCTTC. Its translation is CASSSRGLEVYGYTF.